This is a list of T cell receptor beta chains from one sample in a study of blood T cells in healthy people across ages. TCRdb recomputed calls from the 5' RACE reads with MiXCR, one row per CDR3 protein. The data show some 710,000 distinct CDR3 sequences, less than 60% seen once. What was sequenced was blood. Source of these receptors: a man of 80 years or more in good health. Each CDR3 is given with its conserved first and last residue. The order of the fields is D gene, CDR3 length, V gene, CDR3 protein. D genes are given only for firm matches.

TRBD1 | 15 | TRBV20-1 | CSAGKRQGLDYGQYF
NA | 16 | TRBV7-9 | CASSLLPGSSYNEQYF
NA | 12 | TRBV25-1 | CASSPGVDEQYF
NA | 16 | TRBV12-3/TRBV12-4 | CASSLRIGDRNYGYTF
NA | 13 | TRBV20-1 | CSAINPGRYEQYF
NA | 12 | TRBV5-1 | CASSWWGNEQFF
NA | 15 | TRBV5-1 | CASSLDSPTYYEQYF
TRBD1 | 14 | TRBV10-3 | CATKGQGDNYGHTF
TRBD1 | 16 | TRBV3-1 | CASSQGTGLLNQPQHF
TRBD1 | 16 | TRBV5-1 | CASSFRDRGAQETQYF
NA | 14 | TRBV7-2 | CASSLGTQIGTQYF
NA | 14 | TRBV20-1 | CSASLGRADNEQFF
NA | 11 | TRBV6-1 | CASRYITEAFF
NA | 16 | TRBV6-1 | CASSEGMLFSTDTQYF
NA | 14 | TRBV5-1 | CASSPQGPHTEAFF
NA | 15 | TRBV15 | CATSREFGATGGYTF
NA | 16 | TRBV6-6 | CASSNGDGESYNEQFF
TRBD2 | 14 | TRBV12-3/TRBV12-4 | CASSLTSVSYEQYF
NA | 13 | TRBV10-3 | CAIGRPNTGELFF
NA | 15 | TRBV20-1 | CSAEDINTEVNEQFF
TRBD2 | 17 | TRBV9 | CASSEKTGGVNTGELFF
NA | 13 | TRBV5-1 | CASSGDTGNEQFF
NA | 11 | TRBV29-1 | CSVVPGYEQYF
NA | 13 | TRBV7-9 | CASSPPLGNEQYF
TRBD2 | 16 | TRBV27 | CASSLTRTSRSYEQYF
TRBD1 | 15 | TRBV5-1 | CASSRGQGAHNEQFF
NA | 16 | TRBV7-9 | CASSLEAGYTYDEQFF
TRBD2 | 17 | TRBV28 | CASTAGLAGGWVVEQFF
NA | 15 | TRBV24-1 | CATSEFVGKGAEQFF
NA | 15 | TRBV7-3 | CASSLSFGAGNTIYF
NA | 15 | TRBV2 | CASSEALYSTGGYTF
NA | 16 | TRBV20-1 | CSARDPRTDMNTEAFF
TRBD2 | 16 | TRBV29-1 | CSIRLAGASSYNEQFF
TRBD1 | 17 | TRBV5-1 | CASSPSQPGQGIFGAFF
NA | 15 | TRBV12-3/TRBV12-4 | CASSLDSVYTGELFF
NA | 13 | TRBV28 | CATQQANTGELFF
TRBD2 | 16 | TRBV29-1 | CSVAGTSGTNGNSQYF
TRBD2 | 14 | TRBV13 | CASSATSGQETQYF
NA | 13 | TRBV7-2 | CASQSVLGNEQYF
NA | 13 | TRBV2 | CASSPPFLPEQYF
NA | 10 | TRBV29-1 | CSVGGDTLYF
NA | 16 | TRBV5-1 | CASSLAAGAENSPLHF
NA | 14 | TRBV7-3 | CASSLNFRTDTQYF
NA | 13 | TRBV11-2 | CASSLGRSSPLHF
NA | 13 | TRBV12-3/TRBV12-4 | CASSLLGYSEAFF
TRBD1 | 16 | TRBV5-1 | CASSLTGDKDTGELFF
TRBD1 | 17 | TRBV12-3/TRBV12-4 | CASSLQLGTGESYEQYF
NA | 15 | TRBV29-1 | CSVRNGGSPVSEQYF
TRBD1 | 14 | TRBV12-3/TRBV12-4 | CASTPTGDTEGYTF
NA | 15 | TRBV9 | CASSASPDSYAEQYF
NA | 14 | TRBV10-1 | CASSEYGRSNEQFF
NA | 11 | TRBV20-1 | CSERGNNEQFF
TRBD1 | 17 | TRBV5-5 | CASSGAGQGSVGRGYTF
TRBD2 | 16 | TRBV6-6 | CASRGTSGAGEDTQYF